This T cell receptor beta chain was recorded in a study of CD8 T cells in ankylosing spondylitis. The study's findings and limits: Ankylosing spondylitis blood appeared to carry a characteristic TCR beta motif of several highly homologous variants. Reported data indicate significant enrichment of disease-linked clones within matched ankylosing spondylitis synovial fluid.

This clonotype was detected only a few times. The antigen remains undetermined. Germline CDR1 and CDR2: SGHNT and YENEEA. The CDR3 contains 15 residues. V shed 4 bases and J 1 base; nucleotides not matched to a gene: 7. TCRdb recomputed calls from the 5' RACE reads with MiXCR, one row per CDR3 protein. The table includes fewer than 40,000 distinct CDR3 sequences, more than 25% detected once. This rearrangement joins TRBV11-3 to TRBJ2-7; 7 bases agree with TRBD1. The clonotype was recovered from a male donor with ankylosing spondylitis. The sequencing input was synovial fluid, either unsorted or a sorted T cell fraction (not recorded which). The CDR3, as DNA: TGTGCCAGCAGCTCGAACAGGGGTCTGTCCTACGAGCAGTACGTC. Translating gives CASSSNRGLSYEQYV.